Presented here are 15 T cell receptor beta chains from one specimen sequenced in a study of technical replicates of blood from a handful of donors. The protocol was immunoSEQ multiplex PCR, while the TCRdb copy is restricted to in-frame clones and leaves out a portion. The sample lists around 69,000 clones; approximately 86% were seen once. Sequencing was done on a sample of PBMCs. The receptors originated from a human donor in good health. Some clones in this sample may be carry-over from other donors' samples.

This chain joins TRBV11-2 and TRBJ2-7; 7 bases map to TRBD2. The V and J ends lost 4 bases and 2 bases, in that order; junction bases with no gene match: 5. The germline V gene encodes CDR1 SGHAT and CDR2 FQNNGV. The CDR3 totals 14 residues. The CDR3 nucleotides read TGTGCCAGCAGCTCCGACGGGGGGACCTACGAGCAGTACTTC. Its translation is CASSSDGGTYEQYF.

The V gene is TRBV7-9, the J gene TRBJ1-5; 10 bases fit TRBD1. This CDR3 is 16 amino acids long. CDR1 and CDR2 from the germline V gene are SEHNR and FQNEAQ (reference sequence). V trimming: 0 bases; J trimming: 6 bases; junction bases outside the gene matches: 5. Here the CDR3 DNA reads TGTGCCAGCAGCTTAGCGGTGACAGGGGGCGGTCAGCCCCAGCATTTT. Protein sequence: CASSLAVTGGGQPQHF.

This sequence joins TRBV13 and TRBJ1-3, with a tentative D call TRBD1 (6 bases). Trimming stripped 6 bases from V and 0 bases from J, with 15 bases between. CDR3 length: 16 residues. In germline, CDR1 is PRHDT, CDR2 FYEKMQ (reference sequence). The chain's CDR3 is CASRRGTTLSGNTIYF. The CDR3 DNA follows: TGTGCCAGCAGGAGAGGGACAACCCTCTCTGGAAACACCATATATTTT. Full variable domain (outside the CDR3, taken from reference TRBV13 and TRBJ1-3): AAGVIQSPRHLIKEKRETATLKCYPIPRHDTVYWYQQGPGQDPQFLISFYEKMQSDKGSIPDRFSAQQFSDYHSELNMSSLELGDSALYFCASRRGTTLSGNTIYFGEGSWLTVV.

This chain links TRBV6-5 with TRBJ2-1; 7 bases align to TRBD2. Germline trimming cut 4 bases from V and 7 bases from J; bases unmatched to any gene: 10. Germline CDR1 reads MNHEY; CDR2 reads SVGAGI. The CDR3 extends over 15 amino acids. The CDR3 sequence: CASSSSSGWVNEQFF. In nucleotides, the CDR3 is TGTGCCAGCAGTTCGAGTAGCGGGTGGGTTAATGAGCAGTTCTTC.

This clone appeared once. The chain joins TRBV27 to TRBJ2-6, with unresolved D. Trimming took 4 bases from V and 4 from J, leaving 11 bases between them. Germline lookup yields CDR1 MNHEY and CDR2 SMNVEV (reference sequence). This CDR3 has 15 residues. CDR3 loop: CASSSRLEGANVLTF. The CDR3 DNA sequence: TGTGCCAGCAGTTCCCGTTTGGAGGGGGCCAACGTCCTGACTTTC.

A single count supports this clone. The CDR3 protein is CASSPLQAGEQYF. CDR3 sequence (DNA): TGCGCCAGCAGCCCTCTCCAGGCGGGGGAGCAGTACTTC. The V gene is TRBV5-1, the J gene TRBJ2-7; possible D gene TRBD2, 6 bases. CDR1 is SGHRS, CDR2 YFSETQ, per germline. The CDR3 runs to 13 residues. With 4 bases removed from V and 7 bases from J, the gap between germline ends came to 15 bases.

This chain links TRBV4-1 with TRBJ1-2; D perhaps matches TRBD1 (6 bases). This CDR3 has 16 amino acids. V was clipped by 4 bases and J by 4 bases, with 19 bases between them. The V gene's germline CDR1 is MGHRA and CDR2 YSYEKL. The CDR3 coding sequence is TGCGCCAGCAGCCGGATACCAGGGGCCCCCGGCTATGGCTACACCTTC. It specifies CASSRIPGAPGYGYTF.

The genes are TRBV6-5 and TRBJ1-2; D possibly corresponds to TRBD1 (5 bases). The CDR3 is 13 residues long. CDR1 is MNHEY, CDR2 SVGAGI, per germline. V was pared by 3 bases and J by 8 bases, with 13 bases between. CDR3 in DNA: TGTGCCAGCAGTTATTCAGGGATCGGAGGCTACACCTTC. It is translated as CASSYSGIGGYTF.

The chain uses TRBV27 and TRBJ2-7, with TRBD2 as a possible D gene (6 bases). V was shortened by 0 bases and J by 3 bases, with 15 bases between the two germline ends. The V gene's germline CDR1 is MNHEY and CDR2 SMNVEV (reference sequence). The CDR3 runs to 16 residues. The CDR3 bases are TGTGCCAGCAGTTTATCGGGGGGAGGAATATACTACGAGCAGTACTTC. It codes for CASSLSGGGIYYEQYF.

The genes are TRBV5-1 and TRBJ1-1; D gene unclear. The V end was cut by 3 bases, the J end by 1 base, with 7 bases between. CDR1 and CDR2 from the germline V gene are SGHRS and YFSETQ. This CDR3 is 13 amino acids long. CDR3 nucleotide sequence: TGCGCCAGCAGCTCGAGCCAGAACACTGAAGCTTTCTTT. Its protein is CASSSSQNTEAFF.

The chain uses TRBV2 and TRBJ2-7, with TRBD1 as a possible D gene (6 bases). Germline values: CDR1 SNHLY, CDR2 FYNNEI. Between the trimmed V and J ends, which lost 4 bases and 6 bases, there was a span of 10 bases. This CDR3 is 12 amino acids long. Here the CDR3 reads CASSVTGIEQYF. The CDR3 bases are TGTGCCAGCAGTGTAACAGGGATCGAGCAGTACTTC.

V is TRBV19 and J is TRBJ1-5; 8 nucleotides match TRBD1. Germline V gene sequence: CDR1 LNHDA, CDR2 SQIVND (reference sequence). After removal of 7 bases from V and 2 bases from J, the junction contained 10 bases not matched to a gene. CDR3 length: 16 residues. CDR3 sequence: CASNPTGVFGNQPQHF. The DNA for the CDR3 is TGTGCCAGTAATCCGACAGGGGTATTCGGCAATCAGCCCCAGCATTTT.

The rearrangement links TRBV7-2 to TRBJ1-3; the D gene is possibly TRBD1 (5 bases). The CDR3 has 15 residues. CDR1 is SGHTA and CDR2 is FQGNSA in the germline V gene. V lost 2 bases and J 2 bases, leaving 10 bases between the germline ends. In nucleotides, the CDR3 is TGTGCCAGCAGCTTACGAACAGGCGCTGGAAACACCATATATTTT. This encodes CASSLRTGAGNTIYF.

The chain links TRBV19 to TRBJ1-3, with D perhaps matching TRBD1 (6 bases). This CDR3 comprises 15 residues. Between the trimmed V and J ends, which lost 4 bases and 1 base, there was a span of 11 bases. Germline V gene sequence: CDR1 LNHDA, CDR2 SQIVND (reference sequence). The CDR3 reads CASSTITGSGNTIYF. The CDR3 nucleotides read TGTGCCAGTAGTACCATTACAGGGTCTGGAAACACCATATATTTT.

The chain uses TRBV5-1 and TRBJ2-7; 9 bases line up with TRBD1. Germline CDR1 reads SGHRS; CDR2 reads YFSETQ. Unmatched junction bases numbered 6, after V lost 5 bases and J lost 3 bases. The CDR3 consists of 14 residues. The CDR3 sequence: CASSTGQGGYEQYF. The CDR3, as DNA: TGCGCCAGCAGTACGGGACAGGGAGGCTACGAGCAGTACTTC.